Given below is one T cell receptor beta chain in context. The sample is drawn from a study of T cell changes during pregnancy in multiple sclerosis. TCRdb's table, derived via immunoSEQ multiplex PCR, lists solely in-frame clones and lacks some. The table includes 65,000 to 75,000 clones, around nine tenths detected once. Trimming pared 5 bases from V and 0 bases from J, leaving 11 bases between. Looked up from germline, CDR1 is SNHLY and CDR2 is FYNNEI. CDR3 length equals 15 residues. The chain is built from TRBV2 and TRBJ1-5; D perhaps matches TRBD1 (5 bases). Material: peripheral blood, obtained in the third trimester of pregnancy. The receptor comes from a female donor in good health, enrolled as a control in a pregnancy study. CDR3 amino acids: CASSPREGSNQPQHF. The CDR3, as DNA: TGTGCCAGCAGTCCCAGGGAGGGTAGCAATCAGCCCCAGCATTTT. Together with reference TRBV2 and TRBJ1-5, the CDR3 gives the full variable domain: EPEVTQTPSHQVTQMGQEVILRCVPISNHLYFYWYRQILGQKVEFLVSFYNNEISEKSEIFDDQFSVERPDGSNFTLKIRSTKLEDSAMYFCASSPREGSNQPQHFGDGTRLSIL.